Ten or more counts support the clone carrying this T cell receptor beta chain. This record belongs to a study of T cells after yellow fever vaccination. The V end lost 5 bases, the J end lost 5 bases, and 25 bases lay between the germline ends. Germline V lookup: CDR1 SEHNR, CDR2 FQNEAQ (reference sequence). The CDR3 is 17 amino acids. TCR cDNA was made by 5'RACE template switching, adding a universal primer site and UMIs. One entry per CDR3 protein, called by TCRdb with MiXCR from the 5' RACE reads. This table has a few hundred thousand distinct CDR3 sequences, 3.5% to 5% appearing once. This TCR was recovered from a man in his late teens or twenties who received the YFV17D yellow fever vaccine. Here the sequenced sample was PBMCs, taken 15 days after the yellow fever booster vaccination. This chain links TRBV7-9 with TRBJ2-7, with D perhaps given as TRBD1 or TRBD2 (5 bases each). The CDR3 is CASSARGWTETGDEQYF. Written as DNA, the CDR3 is TGTGCCAGCAGCGCGAGGGGATGGACGGAGACCGGCGACGAGCAGTACTTC.